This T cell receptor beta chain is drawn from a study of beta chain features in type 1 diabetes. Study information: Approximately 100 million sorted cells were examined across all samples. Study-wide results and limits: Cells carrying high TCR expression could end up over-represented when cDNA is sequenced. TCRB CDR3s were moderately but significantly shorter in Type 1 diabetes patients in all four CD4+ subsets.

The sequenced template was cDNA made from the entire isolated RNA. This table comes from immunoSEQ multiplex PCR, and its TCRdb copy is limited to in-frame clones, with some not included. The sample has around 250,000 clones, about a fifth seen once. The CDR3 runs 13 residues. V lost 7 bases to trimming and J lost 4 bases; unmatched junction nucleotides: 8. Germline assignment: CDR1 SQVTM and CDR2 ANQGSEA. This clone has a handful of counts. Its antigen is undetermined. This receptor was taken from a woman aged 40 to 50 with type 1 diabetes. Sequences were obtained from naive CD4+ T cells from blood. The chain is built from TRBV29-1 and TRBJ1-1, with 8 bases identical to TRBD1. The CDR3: CSARQGRSTEAFF. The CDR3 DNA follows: TGCAGCGCCAGACAGGGGCGCAGCACTGAAGCTTTCTTT. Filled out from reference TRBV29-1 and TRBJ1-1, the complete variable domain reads SAVISQKPSRDICQRGTSLTIQCQVDSQVTMMFWYRQQPGQSLTLIATANQGSEATYESGFVIDKFPISRPNLTFSTLTVSNMSPEDSSIYLCSARQGRSTEAFFGQGTRLTVV.